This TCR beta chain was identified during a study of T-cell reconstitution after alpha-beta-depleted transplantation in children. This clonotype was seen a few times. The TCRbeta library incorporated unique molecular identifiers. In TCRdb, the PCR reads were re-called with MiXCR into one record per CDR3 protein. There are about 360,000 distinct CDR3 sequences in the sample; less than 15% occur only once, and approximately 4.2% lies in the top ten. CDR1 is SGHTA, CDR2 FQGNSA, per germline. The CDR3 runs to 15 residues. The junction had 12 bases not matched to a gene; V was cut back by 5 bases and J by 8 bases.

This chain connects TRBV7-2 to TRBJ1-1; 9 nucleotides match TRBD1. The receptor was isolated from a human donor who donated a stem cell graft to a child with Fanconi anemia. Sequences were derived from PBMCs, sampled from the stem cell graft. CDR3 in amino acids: CASSERSGGQGEAFF. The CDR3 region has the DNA TGTGCCAGCAGCGAAAGATCGGGGGGACAGGGCGAAGCTTTCTTT.